These T cell receptor beta chains were read from a single sample in a study of T-cell memory formation after mild COVID-19. Using its own MiXCR run on the 5' RACE reads, TCRdb lists one record per CDR3 protein. This table has roughly 89,000 distinct CDR3 sequences, about 13% appearing once. The sample consisted of PBMCs or a T cell subset sorted from them (not recorded which). These receptor sequences come from an adult woman who had mild COVID-19 (a few samples of this study predate the infection). Cell type and time point are not known. The CDR3 runs from the conserved cysteine through the conserved F or W. The D gene is left open where the match is weak. Clone sizes are given selectively: once, few, many, or a class where the clone is expanded.

abundance | d_gene | j_gene | v_gene | CDR3nt | CDR3aa
NA | TRBD1 | TRBJ2-7 | TRBV9 | TGTGCCAGCAGCGTAGGGGACAGGACCCCCTACGAGCAGTACTTC | CASSVGDRTPYEQYF
few | TRBD1 | TRBJ2-7 | TRBV3-1 | TGTGCCAGCAGCCAGTGGGACAGCTCCTACGAGCAGTACTTC | CASSQWDSSYEQYF
NA | TRBD1 | TRBJ2-7 | TRBV24-1 | TGTGCCACCAGTGATTCCGGGACAGGGACATACGAGCAGTACTTC | CATSDSGTGTYEQYF
NA | NA | TRBJ1-1 | TRBV4-2 | TGTGCCAGCAGCCAAGAGGCCATCATGAACACTGAAGCTTTCTTT | CASSQEAIMNTEAFF
many | TRBD1 | TRBJ2-7 | TRBV10-3 | TGTGCCATCAGTGGGGGCCCCGGGACAGGGGCTTGGGAGCAGTACTTC | CAISGGPGTGAWEQYF
NA | NA | TRBJ2-7 | TRBV5-1 | TGCGCCAGCAGCTTGGCCGGGACATCCTCCTACGAGCAGTACTTC | CASSLAGTSSYEQYF
NA | NA | TRBJ2-7 | TRBV7-9 | TGTGCCAGCAGCTCTTCGACAGGACCAGCCTACGAGCAGTACTTC | CASSSSTGPAYEQYF
NA | NA | TRBJ1-5 | TRBV27 | TGTGCCAGCAGTTTCCAGGGTAATCAGCCCCAGCATTTT | CASSFQGNQPQHF
NA | NA | TRBJ2-7 | TRBV6-1 | TGTGCCAGCCTCCAGGGTCTCGAGCAGTACTTC | CASLQGLEQYF
NA | NA | TRBJ1-5 | TRBV15 | TGTGCCACCAGCACAACAGGGTATAGCAATCAGCCCCAGCATTTT | CATSTTGYSNQPQHF
NA | NA | TRBJ2-3 | TRBV4-2 | TGTGCCAGCAGCCAAAGGGTAGCGGCCGATACGCAGTATTTT | CASSQRVAADTQYF
NA | NA | TRBJ2-5 | TRBV29-1 | TGCAGCGTTGGGTCCCCGAGGGAGACCCAGTACTTC | CSVGSPRETQYF
NA | NA | TRBJ2-5 | TRBV7-9 | TGTGCCAGCACCTCTGCCCCCGGGTGGGAGACCCAGTACTTC | CASTSAPGWETQYF
few | NA | TRBJ2-7 | TRBV12-3/TRBV12-4 | TGTGCCAGCATTTCCGAGCCCGGGACAAATACACCCTACGAGCAGTACTTC | CASISEPGTNTPYEQYF
NA | NA | TRBJ2-7 | TRBV7-8 | TGTGCCAGCAGAGTCGGGGCCCGGGGGAGCTCCTACGAGCAGTACTTC | CASRVGARGSSYEQYF
NA | TRBD1 | TRBJ2-2 | TRBV7-9 | TGTGCCAGCAGCTTACCACAGGGGAGATCCACCGGGGAGCTGTTTTTT | CASSLPQGRSTGELFF
many | NA | TRBJ1-4 | TRBV18 | TGTGCCAGCTCACCTAAACGAGGCGGAGATCCAACTAATGAAAAACTGTTTTTT | CASSPKRGGDPTNEKLFF
few | NA | TRBJ2-7 | TRBV19 | TGTGCCAGTAGCCGCGCGATAAGCTCCTACGAGCAGTACTTC | CASSRAISSYEQYF
few | NA | TRBJ2-1 | TRBV5-1 | TGCGCCAGCAGCCTGGGGAAGGGGCGGAGCTCCTACAATGAGCAGTTCTTC | CASSLGKGRSSYNEQFF
NA | TRBD2 | TRBJ2-1 | TRBV7-9 | TGTGCCAGCAGCGCGTTAGCGGGAGGATGGGGTGAGCAGTTCTTC | CASSALAGGWGEQFF
NA | NA | TRBJ2-7 | TRBV20-1 | TGCAGTGCTAGAGACAGCTTTGGATCCTACGAGCAGTACTTC | CSARDSFGSYEQYF
NA | NA | TRBJ2-7 | TRBV12-3/TRBV12-4 | TGTGCCAGCACCTTGGGGGCTCTCGCCGACGAGCAGTACTTC | CASTLGALADEQYF
few | TRBD2 | TRBJ2-7 | TRBV25-1 | TGTGCCAGCAGTGGAGGACTAGCGGGAGTCTACGAGCAGTACTTC | CASSGGLAGVYEQYF
few | NA | TRBJ2-1 | TRBV7-6 | TGTGCCAGCAGTCAGACACAGGGCCCATTCTATTACAATGAGCAGTTCTTC | CASSQTQGPFYYNEQFF
NA | TRBD1 | TRBJ1-1 | TRBV9 | TGTGCCAGCAGCGTGGGACAGGCGGTATTATCTGAAGCTTTCTTT | CASSVGQAVLSEAFF
few | TRBD1 | TRBJ2-7 | TRBV20-1 | TGCAGTGCTAGAGATTTCGATGGGACAGGGGGCGCCGAGCAGTACTTC | CSARDFDGTGGAEQYF
few | TRBD1 | TRBJ2-7 | TRBV6-5 | TGTGCCAGCAGTTTGGACAGGGCTCACGAGCAGTACTTC | CASSLDRAHEQYF
NA | NA | TRBJ2-1 | TRBV7-9 | TGTGCCAGCAGCTTTGCCCCGGACCCCTCCTACAATGAGCAGTTCTTC | CASSFAPDPSYNEQFF
many | NA | TRBJ2-5 | TRBV4-1 | TGCGCCAGCAGCCCGACGGGCGAGACCCAGTACTTC | CASSPTGETQYF
few | TRBD1 | TRBJ2-1 | TRBV9 | TGTGCCAGCAGCCTCCGGACAGGGAAGAATGAGCAGTTCTTC | CASSLRTGKNEQFF
NA | NA | TRBJ1-5 | TRBV15 | TGTGCCACCAGCCCGGGGGGGGAGCCCCAGCATTTT | CATSPGGEPQHF
many | NA | TRBJ2-1 | TRBV12-3/TRBV12-4 | TGTGCCAGCAGGTTGACTACGCCACTCTACAATGAGCAGTTCTTC | CASRLTTPLYNEQFF
few | NA | TRBJ1-2 | TRBV7-9 | TGTGCCAGCAGCCCGAACGGCTACACCTTC | CASSPNGYTF
few | NA | TRBJ2-2 | TRBV6-1 | TGTGCCAGCAGTGGAAACCCTGGGGGACCCGGGGAGCTGTTTTTT | CASSGNPGGPGELFF
many | NA | TRBJ2-2 | TRBV5-1 | TGCGCCAGCAGCTTCTTATCAGGGATCGGCGGGGAGCTGTTTTTT | CASSFLSGIGGELFF
NA | TRBD2 | TRBJ2-1 | TRBV6-5 | TGTGCCAGCAGTTTACCGGGACTAGCAGGGTCGGAGCAGTTCTTC | CASSLPGLAGSEQFF
few | NA | TRBJ2-1 | TRBV20-1 | TGCAGTGCTAGAGATACCGGACTATTTTACAATGAGCAGTTCTTC | CSARDTGLFYNEQFF
NA | TRBD2 | TRBJ2-5 | TRBV4-1 | TGCGCCAGCAGCCAGGGAGCCCTGCGGGGAGGGAAGACCCAGTACTTC | CASSQGALRGGKTQYF
NA | NA | TRBJ1-1 | TRBV5-6 | TGTGCCAGCAGCTTGACCTTCGGAGGGGGCACTGAAGCTTTCTTT | CASSLTFGGGTEAFF
few | TRBD2 | TRBJ2-3 | TRBV29-1 | TGCAGCGTAGCGGGAGGGGCCACAGATACGCAGTATTTT | CSVAGGATDTQYF
NA | NA | TRBJ2-2 | TRBV4-1 | TGCGCCAGCCTGGCGGGCACCGGGGAGCTGTTTTTT | CASLAGTGELFF
few | NA | TRBJ2-7 | TRBV29-1 | TGCAGCGTTTCTGAGGGGGGCTACGAGCAGTACTTC | CSVSEGGYEQYF
NA | NA | TRBJ1-2 | TRBV24-1 | TGTGCCACCAGGGACGGAACCTATGGCTACACCTTC | CATRDGTYGYTF
NA | NA | TRBJ2-1 | TRBV7-3 | TGTGCCAGCAGCTTATCGGGCAGAGCTTCCTACAATGAGCAGTTCTTC | CASSLSGRASYNEQFF
few | NA | TRBJ2-7 | TRBV20-1 | TGCAGTGCTAGAGATCCCCCCGAGCAGTACTTC | CSARDPPEQYF
NA | TRBD2 | TRBJ2-1 | TRBV12-3/TRBV12-4 | TGTGCCAGCAGTTCCGGGACTAGCGGGAGGGCCAAGGGAGGGACCTACAATGAGCAGTTCTTC | CASSSGTSGRAKGGTYNEQFF
NA | NA | TRBJ2-1 | TRBV7-2 | TGTGCCAGCAGGCCAGCAGGAGTTCGTGAGCAGTTCTTC | CASRPAGVREQFF
NA | TRBD1 | TRBJ2-7 | TRBV10-3 | TGTGCCATCAGTGATGGGGGACAGGCCAGGTCCTACGAGCAGTACTTC | CAISDGGQARSYEQYF